These T cell receptor beta chains were read from a single sample in a study of glioma-infiltrating T cells. A single record per CDR3 protein comes from TCRdb applying MiXCR to the multiplex PCR reads. The sample lists 100,000 to 150,000 distinct CDR3 sequences, 20% to 25% occurring once. The sample was glioma tissue, nonneoplastic brain tissue, or PBMCs (not recorded which). These TCRs come from a human donor with low-grade glioma or glioblastoma, undergoing nonglioma brain surgery, or in good health (not recorded which). CDR3s include the opening cysteine and the closing phenylalanine or tryptophan. Each record gives: D gene, V gene, clone size, J gene, CDR3 length, CDR3 protein, CDR3 DNA. D genes are given only for firm matches. Not every row has a clone size; where given, it reads once, few, many or a size class.

d_gene: TRBD2; v_gene: TRBV7-2; abundance: many; j_gene: TRBJ2-1; len: 16; CDR3aa: CASSPPGLAGFGEQFF; CDR3nt: TGTGCCAGCAGCCCACCGGGACTAGCGGGCTTTGGTGAGCAGTTCTTC
d_gene: TRBD2; v_gene: TRBV19; abundance: few; j_gene: TRBJ2-1; len: 14; CDR3aa: CASSIREGYNGQFF; CDR3nt: TGTGCCAGTAGTATCCGGGAGGGGTACAATGGGCAGTTCTTC
d_gene: -; v_gene: TRBV19; abundance: many; j_gene: TRBJ1-6; len: 13; CDR3aa: CATADSRNSPLHF; CDR3nt: TGTGCCACTGCGGACAGCAGAAATTCACCCCTCCACTTT
d_gene: TRBD2; v_gene: TRBV9; abundance: -; j_gene: TRBJ2-1; len: 15; CDR3aa: CASSPASGGYNEQFF; CDR3nt: TGTGCCAGCAGCCCAGCTAGCGGGGGATACAATGAGCAGTTCTTC
d_gene: -; v_gene: TRBV7-9; abundance: few; j_gene: TRBJ1-4; len: 14; CDR3aa: CASSLSRGSEKLFF; CDR3nt: TGTGCCAGCAGCTTAAGTAGAGGATCTGAAAAACTGTTTTTT
d_gene: -; v_gene: TRBV6-1; abundance: many; j_gene: TRBJ2-1; len: 13; CDR3aa: CASSFPSSNEQFF; CDR3nt: TGTGCCAGCAGTTTCCCTAGCTCCAATGAGCAGTTCTTC
d_gene: TRBD2; v_gene: TRBV2; abundance: many; j_gene: TRBJ2-3; len: 14; CDR3aa: CASRSSGRPDTQYF; CDR3nt: TGTGCCAGCAGGTCTAGCGGGAGGCCAGATACGCAGTATTTT
d_gene: -; v_gene: TRBV7-2; abundance: -; j_gene: TRBJ2-5; len: 14; CDR3aa: CASSLTVARETQYF; CDR3nt: TGTGCCAGCAGCTTAACCGTCGCCCGTGAGACCCAGTACTTC
d_gene: TRBD2; v_gene: TRBV4-1; abundance: many; j_gene: TRBJ2-7; len: 16; CDR3aa: CASSPRMGREGDEQYF; CDR3nt: TGCGCCAGCAGCCCCCGAATGGGGCGGGAGGGGGACGAGCAGTACTTC
d_gene: -; v_gene: TRBV4-1; abundance: many; j_gene: TRBJ2-7; len: 13; CDR3aa: CASSQREAYEQYF; CDR3nt: TGCGCCAGCAGCCAAAGGGAAGCCTACGAGCAGTACTTC
d_gene: -; v_gene: TRBV3-1; abundance: many; j_gene: TRBJ2-7; len: 16; CDR3aa: CASSQDAGLWSYEQYF; CDR3nt: TGTGCCAGCAGCCAAGATGCAGGGCTTTGGTCCTACGAGCAGTACTTC
d_gene: -; v_gene: TRBV12-3/TRBV12-4; abundance: few; j_gene: TRBJ1-1; len: 13; CDR3aa: CASSLQPTTEAFF; CDR3nt: TGTGCCAGCAGTTTACAGCCGACCACTGAAGCTTTCTTT
d_gene: -; v_gene: TRBV29-1; abundance: many; j_gene: TRBJ1-1; len: 13; CDR3aa: CSADNRVETEAFF; CDR3nt: TGCAGCGCGGATAACAGGGTGGAGACTGAAGCTTTCTTT
d_gene: -; v_gene: TRBV7-2; abundance: many; j_gene: TRBJ2-1; len: 13; CDR3aa: CASSLAIQREQFF; CDR3nt: TGTGCCAGCAGCTTAGCGATCCAGCGGGAGCAGTTCTTC
d_gene: TRBD2; v_gene: TRBV3-1; abundance: few; j_gene: TRBJ2-1; len: 16; CDR3aa: CASGRTSGRANNEQFF; CDR3nt: TGTGCCAGCGGAAGAACTAGCGGGAGGGCCAACAATGAGCAGTTCTTC
d_gene: -; v_gene: TRBV19; abundance: few; j_gene: TRBJ1-1; len: 15; CDR3aa: CASSISSGVGTEAFF; CDR3nt: TGTGCCAGTAGTATCTCTTCTGGGGTTGGCACTGAAGCTTTCTTT
d_gene: TRBD1; v_gene: TRBV13; abundance: -; j_gene: TRBJ2-1; len: 17; CDR3aa: CASSPDRGSGGYNEQFF; CDR3nt: TGTGCCAGCTCTCCGGACAGGGGGAGTGGAGGCTACAATGAGCAGTTCTTC
d_gene: TRBD2; v_gene: TRBV29-1; abundance: few; j_gene: TRBJ2-7; len: 15; CDR3aa: CSVEETSARSYEQYF; CDR3nt: TGCAGCGTTGAAGAGACTAGCGCCCGCTCCTACGAGCAGTACTTC
d_gene: -; v_gene: TRBV19; abundance: many; j_gene: TRBJ1-1; len: 11; CDR3aa: CASIWGPEAFF; CDR3nt: TGTGCCAGTATTTGGGGGCCTGAAGCTTTCTTT
d_gene: TRBD1; v_gene: TRBV7-9; abundance: many; j_gene: TRBJ2-7; len: 15; CDR3aa: CASSSLGQGIGEQYF; CDR3nt: TGTGCCAGCAGCTCATTGGGACAGGGCATAGGCGAGCAGTACTTC
d_gene: -; v_gene: TRBV5-1; abundance: many; j_gene: TRBJ2-3; len: 16; CDR3aa: CASSWRLREITDTQYF; CDR3nt: TGCGCCAGCAGCTGGAGGCTGAGGGAAATCACAGATACGCAGTATTTT
d_gene: -; v_gene: TRBV5-8; abundance: -; j_gene: TRBJ1-1; len: 15; CDR3aa: CASTRQASMNTEAFF; CDR3nt: TGTGCCAGCACCAGACAGGCCTCCATGAACACTGAAGCTTTCTTT
d_gene: -; v_gene: TRBV4-3; abundance: many; j_gene: TRBJ2-7; len: 16; CDR3aa: CASSPEWTTASYEQYF; CDR3nt: TGCGCCAGCAGCCCGGAGTGGACCACCGCCTCCTACGAGCAGTACTTC
d_gene: -; v_gene: TRBV2; abundance: many; j_gene: TRBJ2-1; len: 15; CDR3aa: CASSERAGFYNEQFF; CDR3nt: TGTGCCAGCAGTGAAAGGGCAGGTTTCTACAATGAGCAGTTCTTC
d_gene: -; v_gene: TRBV5-4; abundance: -; j_gene: TRBJ1-1; len: 16; CDR3aa: CASSLGVNLGSTEAFF; CDR3nt: TGTGCCAGCAGCTTGGGAGTCAACCTCGGGAGCACTGAAGCTTTCTTT
d_gene: -; v_gene: TRBV3-1; abundance: many; j_gene: TRBJ2-7; len: 12; CDR3aa: CASSQVSSQQYF; CDR3nt: TGTGCCAGCAGCCAAGTAAGCAGCCAGCAGTACTTC
d_gene: -; v_gene: TRBV28; abundance: many; j_gene: TRBJ2-3; len: 16; CDR3aa: CASSLRSERAPDTQYF; CDR3nt: TGTGCCAGCAGTCTGAGGTCAGAAAGGGCCCCAGATACGCAGTATTTT
d_gene: -; v_gene: TRBV24-1; abundance: many; j_gene: TRBJ2-2; len: 13; CDR3aa: CATARLNTGELFF; CDR3nt: TGTGCCACTGCGCGACTGAACACCGGGGAGCTGTTTTTT
d_gene: -; v_gene: TRBV12-3/TRBV12-4; abundance: few; j_gene: TRBJ2-7; len: 14; CDR3aa: CASTSTIAAYEQYF; CDR3nt: TGTGCCAGCACCTCAACAATCGCGGCTTACGAGCAGTACTTC
d_gene: TRBD2; v_gene: TRBV18; abundance: few; j_gene: TRBJ2-3; len: 17; CDR3aa: CASSPGLASRFADTQYF; CDR3nt: TGTGCCAGCTCACCGGGACTAGCGTCTCGGTTTGCAGATACGCAGTATTTT
d_gene: -; v_gene: TRBV30; abundance: -; j_gene: TRBJ1-1; len: 15; CDR3aa: CAWSQGQGGYTEAFF; CDR3nt: TGTGCCTGGAGTCAAGGGCAGGGAGGGTACACTGAAGCTTTCTTT
d_gene: -; v_gene: TRBV2; abundance: few; j_gene: TRBJ2-1; len: 16; CDR3aa: CASSEAGGGSYNEQFF; CDR3nt: TGTGCCAGCAGTGAAGCTGGGGGCGGGAGTTACAATGAGCAGTTCTTC